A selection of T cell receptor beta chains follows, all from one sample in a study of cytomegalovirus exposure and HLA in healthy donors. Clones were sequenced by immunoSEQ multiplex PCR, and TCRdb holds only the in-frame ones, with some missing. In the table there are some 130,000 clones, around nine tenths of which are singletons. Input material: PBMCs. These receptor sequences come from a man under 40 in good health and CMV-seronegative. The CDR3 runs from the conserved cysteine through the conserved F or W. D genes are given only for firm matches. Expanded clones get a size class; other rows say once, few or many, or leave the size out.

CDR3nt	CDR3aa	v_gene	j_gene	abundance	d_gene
TGTGCCAACAGTTATCGGGGATCCGAGCAGTACTTC	CANSYRGSEQYF	TRBV6-5	TRBJ2-7	-	-
TGTGCCAGCAGCGTCGGGCAGGGAAGAAACACCATATATTTT	CASSVGQGRNTIYF	TRBV9	TRBJ1-3	-	-
TGTGCCAGTACCAAAACTAGCGCCTCCTACAATGAGCAGTTCTTC	CASTKTSASYNEQFF	TRBV19	TRBJ2-1	once	TRBD2
TGTGCCAGCCGGGACAGGGGAGATTATGGCTACACCTTC	CASRDRGDYGYTF	TRBV27	TRBJ1-2	-	TRBD1
TGTGCCAGCAGCCGGCTGGGGGGGGCGGACCAAGAGACCCAGTACTTC	CASSRLGGADQETQYF	TRBV11-2	TRBJ2-5	-	-
TGTGCCAGCAGCGGGACAGGGCGCACAGATACGCAGTATTTT	CASSGTGRTDTQYF	TRBV6-1	TRBJ2-3	-	TRBD1
TGTGCCAGCGCGGCAGGGGGCATCACTGAAGCTTTCTTT	CASAAGGITEAFF	TRBV27	TRBJ1-1	once	TRBD1
TGTGCCAGCAGCTTGGGGGACAGGGACTACGAGCAGTACTTC	CASSLGDRDYEQYF	TRBV5-4	TRBJ2-7	-	TRBD1
TGTGCCAGCAGCTTGGGACAGGGAGCCTACGAGCAGTACTTC	CASSLGQGAYEQYF	TRBV5-4	TRBJ2-7	-	TRBD1
TGTGCCAGCAGCTTGACGGGCGGGAGTAATGAGCAGTTCTTC	CASSLTGGSNEQFF	TRBV5-4	TRBJ2-1	once	TRBD2
TGTGCCAGCAGCTTAGTCGCAGGTTCTAGGGGCGAGCAGTACTTC	CASSLVAGSRGEQYF	TRBV7-9	TRBJ2-7	-	-
TGTGCCAGCAGACCCGCTGGAGGGCACTATGGCTACACCTTC	CASRPAGGHYGYTF	TRBV5-4	TRBJ1-2	-	-
TGTGCCAGCAGCACAAATGGGGGCGGCTACACCTTC	CASSTNGGGYTF	TRBV11-1	TRBJ1-2	-	-
TGCGCCAGCAGCCAAGTAAGGTGGGCCTCCCCAGACTACGAGCAGTACTTC	CASSQVRWASPDYEQYF	TRBV4-3	TRBJ2-7	-	-
TGTGCCAGCAGTTATAGACAGGGTCATTCTGGCTACACCTTC	CASSYRQGHSGYTF	TRBV6-5	TRBJ1-2	-	TRBD1
TGTGCCAGCAGAGAAACACCGCTGGGCTACACCTTC	CASRETPLGYTF	TRBV2	TRBJ1-2	-	-
TGCAGCGTTGCCGGTCAAAGCTCCTACGAGCAGTACTTC	CSVAGQSSYEQYF	TRBV29-1	TRBJ2-7	-	-
TGTGCCAGCAGCCCGGGACAGGGAGGGAAAGGTCAGCCCCAGCATTTT	CASSPGQGGKGQPQHF	TRBV5-6	TRBJ1-5	-	TRBD1
TGTGCCAGCAGCTTGGGACTCCAAGAGACCCAGTACTTC	CASSLGLQETQYF	TRBV7-9	TRBJ2-5	-	-
TGTGCCAGTAGTATAAGAGCCACCTCCTACGAGCAGTACTTC	CASSIRATSYEQYF	TRBV19	TRBJ2-7	few	-
TGCGCCAGCAGCTTGGACTTGAGCTCTGGAAACACCATATATTTT	CASSLDLSSGNTIYF	TRBV5-1	TRBJ1-3	-	-
TGCAGCGCTAGGGCGGCGGGAGACTCCTACGAGCAGTACTTC	CSARAAGDSYEQYF	TRBV29-1	TRBJ2-7	once	TRBD2
TGTGCCTGGAGTGTAGGTCTACAGGGGAACGGCTACACCTTC	CAWSVGLQGNGYTF	TRBV30	TRBJ1-2	-	TRBD1
TGTGCCAGCAGTTTACTAGCGGGAGACTACAATGAGCAGTTCTTC	CASSLLAGDYNEQFF	TRBV6-4	TRBJ2-1	-	TRBD2
TGTGCCAGCTCCCGGGACACTGAAGCTTTCTTT	CASSRDTEAFF	TRBV18	TRBJ1-1	-	-
TGCAGCGCAATCGGGGACAGTCGTTACGAGCAGTACTTC	CSAIGDSRYEQYF	TRBV29-1	TRBJ2-7	-	TRBD1
TGTGCCAGCAGCTCCGGGCGGGGCACCGGCTCTGGAAACACCATATATTTT	CASSSGRGTGSGNTIYF	TRBV11-2	TRBJ1-3	-	-
TGTGCCAGCAGTGAGTTTGACAGGGGTTATAGCGAGCAGTACTTC	CASSEFDRGYSEQYF	TRBV6-1	TRBJ2-7	-	TRBD1
TGTGCCAGCACTTACCCGCGGACAGGTCCCTATGGCTACACCTTC	CASTYPRTGPYGYTF	TRBV11-2	TRBJ1-2	-	TRBD1
TGTGCCAGCAGCTTATTACAGGGGCGATCTGAAGCTTTCTTT	CASSLLQGRSEAFF	TRBV7-2	TRBJ1-1	-	TRBD1
TGTGCCAGCAGCCTCGGGACAGGGGGTCGCGAGCAGTACTTC	CASSLGTGGREQYF	TRBV5-6	TRBJ2-7	-	TRBD1
TGTGCCAGAAGCTTGTGCCGGGACATCAAACAGCCCCAGCATTTT	CARSLCRDIKQPQHF	TRBV5-3	TRBJ1-5	once	-
TGTGCCAGCAGCTCGACCGGAGGGGCAGGCGCGGTAAATCAGCCCCAGCATTTT	CASSSTGGAGAVNQPQHF	TRBV7-9	TRBJ1-5	once	-
TGCGCCAGCAGCCAAGATGCCAGGGACAGGGGCCCGCCGGGCCAGCCCCAGCATTTT	CASSQDARDRGPPGQPQHF	TRBV4-1	TRBJ1-5	-	TRBD1
TGTGCCAGCTCACCACCGGGACTTACCGCCTACGAGCAGTACTTC	CASSPPGLTAYEQYF	TRBV18	TRBJ2-7	-	-
TGTGCCAGCACTACAGGGGGCGACAATCAGCCCCAGCATTTT	CASTTGGDNQPQHF	TRBV19	TRBJ1-5	-	TRBD1
TGTGCCATCAGTGAGGTAGCAGGGCGCTCTGAAGCTTTCTTT	CAISEVAGRSEAFF	TRBV10-3	TRBJ1-1	-	-
TGCGCCAGTAGACTAGCGGGAGGGCCCAATGAGCAGTTCTTC	CASRLAGGPNEQFF	TRBV5-1	TRBJ2-1	-	TRBD2
TGTGCCAGCAGCTTGGAGTTTGTAGCGGGAGGGAATAGTGCTGAGCAGTTCTTC	CASSLEFVAGGNSAEQFF	TRBV5-4	TRBJ2-1	-	TRBD2
TGTGCCAGCAGCTTCTATGTAGTTCAGGGCCGGGCTTCAGATACGCAGTATTTT	CASSFYVVQGRASDTQYF	TRBV11-2	TRBJ2-3	-	-
TGTGCCAGCTTCTCTTTAAGGCGGGAGGGCCATCAGGACTATTACCACGAGCAGTACTTC	CASFSLRREGHQDYYHEQYF	TRBV27	TRBJ2-7	-	TRBD2
TGTGCCAGCAGCGTAGAATCAGGTAGCTACGAGCAGTACTTC	CASSVESGSYEQYF	TRBV9	TRBJ2-7	-	-
TGTGCCTGGAAGGGTGGGACAGGGTACCACTATGGCTACACCTTC	CAWKGGTGYHYGYTF	TRBV30	TRBJ1-2	-	TRBD1
TGTGCCAGTAGCGGCCCGGGACAGTCAAACATGGATACGCAGTATTTT	CASSGPGQSNMDTQYF	TRBV19	TRBJ2-3	once	TRBD1
TGTGCCTGGAAGTCGGGTTCCGAAGAGACCCAGTACTTC	CAWKSGSEETQYF	TRBV30	TRBJ2-5	once	-
TGTGCCAGCAGCTTACAACAGGGGTCCTACAATGAGCAGTTCTTC	CASSLQQGSYNEQFF	TRBV7-9	TRBJ2-1	-	TRBD1
TGCGCCAGCAGCATACAGGGAGATGAAAAACTGTTTTTT	CASSIQGDEKLFF	TRBV5-1	TRBJ1-4	-	-
TGTGCCACCAGCAGAGATTTCACTAGCGGGATTGGTCGCGATGAGCAGTTCTTC	CATSRDFTSGIGRDEQFF	TRBV15	TRBJ2-1	-	TRBD2